This TCR beta chain was identified during a study of T cells in Graves' hyperthyroidism and ophthalmopathy. The study's findings and limits: Stable hyperthyroidism was told apart from ophthalmopathy by a model built on 13 V-J features.

Comments on this clonotype: Its antigen is unknown.

Stability of Graves' hyperthyroidism was defined as absent ophthalmopathy progression within 18 months. Hyperthyroidism had been newly diagnosed in patients aged 18 to 65, and its duration was under 2 months. For the diagnoses, clinical symptoms, serum thyroxine and TRAb, thyroid ultrasound and orbital computed tomography were used. TCR beta CDR3 regions were amplified from RNA. In the first-round RT-PCR of the TCR CDR3, the HTBI primer set was used. TCRdb re-derived calls from the multiplex PCR reads in MiXCR, one entry per CDR3 protein. The sample carries approximately 590,000 distinct CDR3 sequences, more than 15% recorded once. The CDR3 covers 15 residues. V gave up 0 bases and J gave up 2 bases, with 12 bases separating them. Germline V gene lookup returns CDR1 DFQATT and CDR2 SNEGSKA (reference sequence).

The material sequenced was blood. This chain links TRBV20-1 with TRBJ2-3; the D gene is possibly TRBD2 (6 bases). The sequence was collected from a woman aged 30 to 39 with Graves' hyperthyroidism. CDR3 amino acids: CSARDLKDYTDTQYF. CDR3 coding DNA: TGCAGTGCTAGAGATCTGAAGGACTACACAGATACGCAGTATTTT.